This is a list of T cell receptor beta chains from one sample in a study of identical twins. TCRdb redid the calling of the 5' RACE reads with MiXCR, one entry per CDR3 protein. The sample has approximately 410,000 distinct CDR3 sequences, roughly 18% seen once. The sequenced sample was naive T cells sorted from blood. The receptor set was obtained from a middle-aged man in good health. Both conserved end residues are part of each CDR3. Fields, in order: CDR3 length, D gene, clone size, V gene, J gene, CDR3 protein, CDR3 DNA. A D gene is named only where the DNA matches it firmly. Clone sizes are given selectively: once, few, many, or a class where the clone is expanded.

16,NA,NA,TRBV7-2,TRBJ2-1,CASSPQWSNLGNEQFF,TGTGCCAGCAGCCCCCAATGGAGTAACTTGGGGAATGAGCAGTTCTTC
19,TRBD2,NA,TRBV24-1,TRBJ2-2,CATSEPGTSGSQNTGELFF,TGTGCCACCAGTGAGCCCGGGACTAGCGGATCCCAGAACACCGGGGAGCTGTTTTTT
14,TRBD1,NA,TRBV3-1,TRBJ2-1,CASSMGTGGVEQFF,TGTGCCAGCAGCATGGGGACAGGGGGCGTTGAGCAGTTCTTC
15,TRBD1,few,TRBV6-1,TRBJ2-2,CASSKGQRNTGELFF,TGTGCCAGCAGTAAGGGACAGAGAAACACCGGGGAGCTGTTTTTT
11,NA,few,TRBV28,TRBJ2-5,CASSFGGPGNF,TGTGCCAGCAGTTTTGGGGGCCCGGGGAACTTC
18,TRBD1,NA,TRBV7-6,TRBJ2-6,CASSLAQDRVIGANVLTF,TGTGCCAGCAGCTTAGCCCAGGACAGGGTGATTGGGGCCAACGTCCTGACTTTC
15,NA,NA,TRBV11-1,TRBJ2-7,CASSLFPALSYEQYF,TGTGCCAGCAGCTTATTCCCAGCACTCTCCTACGAGCAGTACTTC
14,NA,few,TRBV9,TRBJ2-6,CASRSSGGANVLTF,TGTGCCAGCAGGTCGTCTGGGGGGGCCAACGTCCTGACTTTC
12,NA,NA,TRBV7-2,TRBJ1-1,CASSLSDTEAFF,TGTGCCAGCAGCTTATCCGACACTGAAGCTTTCTTT
15,TRBD1,NA,TRBV5-1,TRBJ1-2,CASSPYAGGDNGYTF,TGCGCCAGCAGCCCCTACGCAGGGGGGGATAATGGCTACACCTTC
12,NA,many,TRBV5-6,TRBJ1-2,CASSLRLYGYTF,TGTGCCAGCAGCTTACGACTCTATGGCTACACCTTC
13,NA,NA,TRBV27,TRBJ1-3,CASSPNVGNTIYF,TGTGCCAGCAGTCCTAATGTCGGGAACACCATATATTTT
13,NA,NA,TRBV7-2,TRBJ2-7,CASSSTSRERQYF,TGTGCCAGCAGCTCTACGTCCCGGGAACGTCAGTACTTC
13,NA,NA,TRBV12-3/TRBV12-4,TRBJ1-5,CASSLSLNQPQHF,TGTGCCAGCAGTTTATCCTTGAATCAGCCCCAGCATTTT
13,TRBD1,NA,TRBV5-1,TRBJ2-5,CASRPGGQETQYF,TGCGCCAGCAGACCAGGGGGCCAAGAGACCCAGTACTTC
14,NA,many,TRBV20-1,TRBJ2-2,CSARVGYGTGELFF,TGCAGTGCTAGAGTGGGCTACGGGACCGGGGAGCTGTTTTTT
13,NA,NA,TRBV7-2,TRBJ2-5,CASSPFTGETQYF,TGTGCCAGCAGCCCATTTACAGGGGAGACCCAGTACTTC
12,NA,many,TRBV10-3,TRBJ2-7,CAISENGGLVYF,TGTGCCATCAGTGAAAATGGGGGTCTAGTTTACTTC
13,NA,few,TRBV15,TRBJ2-2,CATSFGNTGELFF,TGTGCCACCAGCTTCGGCAACACCGGGGAGCTGTTTTTT
12,NA,NA,TRBV12-3/TRBV12-4,TRBJ1-2,CASRKDNYGYTF,TGTGCCAGCAGGAAAGACAACTATGGCTACACCTTC
12,NA,few,TRBV6-5,TRBJ2-1,CASGNLGNEQFF,TGTGCCAGCGGGAATTTGGGAAATGAGCAGTTCTTC
14,NA,NA,TRBV6-1,TRBJ2-3,CASSPWEKTDTQYF,TGTGCCAGCAGTCCTTGGGAAAAAACAGATACGCAGTATTTT
14,NA,many,TRBV5-5,TRBJ2-1,CASSLAVGGREQFF,TGTGCCAGCAGCTTGGCGGTCGGGGGCCGGGAGCAGTTCTTC